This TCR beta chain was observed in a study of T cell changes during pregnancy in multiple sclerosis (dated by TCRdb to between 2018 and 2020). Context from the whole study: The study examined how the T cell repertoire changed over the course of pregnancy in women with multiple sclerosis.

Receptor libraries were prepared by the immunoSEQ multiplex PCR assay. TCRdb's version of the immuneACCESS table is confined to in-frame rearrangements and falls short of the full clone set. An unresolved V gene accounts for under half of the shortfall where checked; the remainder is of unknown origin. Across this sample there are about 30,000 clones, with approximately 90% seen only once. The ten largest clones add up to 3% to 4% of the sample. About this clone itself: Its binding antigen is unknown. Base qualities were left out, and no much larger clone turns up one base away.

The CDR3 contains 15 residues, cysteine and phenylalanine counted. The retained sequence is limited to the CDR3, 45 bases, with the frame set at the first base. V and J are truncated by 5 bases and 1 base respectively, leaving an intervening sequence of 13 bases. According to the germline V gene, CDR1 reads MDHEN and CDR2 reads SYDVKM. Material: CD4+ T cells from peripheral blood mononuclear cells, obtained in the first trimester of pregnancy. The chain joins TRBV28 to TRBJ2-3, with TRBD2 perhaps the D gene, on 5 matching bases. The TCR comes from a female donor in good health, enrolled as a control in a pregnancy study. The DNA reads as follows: TGTGCCAGCAGTCCCGAGGGTGGAGGCACAGATACGCAGTATTTT. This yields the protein CASSPEGGGTDTQYF.